This T cell receptor (beta chain) was sequenced for a study of identical twins. General observations from the study: The more abundant beta clonotypes in cord blood had fewer insertions, and memory repertoires did not show this.

The donor group consisted entirely of healthy Caucasians. Turning to this clonotype: The antigen is unknown.

Trimming left V 6 bases short and J 2 bases short, with 11 bases between. Germline V gives CDR1 MNHEY, CDR2 SVGEGT. The CDR3 is 13 residues long. TCRdb reprocessed the 5' RACE reads with MiXCR, giving one entry per CDR3 protein. The sample consists of approximately 470,000 distinct CDR3 sequences, 11% to 15% of them appearing once. The same data also contributed to another study, on yellow fever vaccine responses in identical twins.

Sample: CD4+ T cells sorted from blood. The receptor comes from a woman under 30 in good health. The chain employs TRBV6-2 or TRBV6-3 and TRBJ2-7, with a possible D match to TRBD2 (6 bases). The CDR3 sequence is CASSRDFTYEQYF. The CDR3 DNA reads as TGTGCCAGCAGCAGGGACTTTACCTACGAGCAGTACTTC.